This paragraph reports one T cell receptor beta chain. This sample stems from a study of blood T cell repertoires in COVID-19. For the study at large: The United States, Italy and Spain provided the acute and convalescent COVID-19 samples. The cDNA or gDNA used as material had been derived from T cells, B-cell-depleted T cells, or PBMCs.

As processed by the authors: For nucleated cells, counts were estimated from reference gene primer amplification. Method: immunoSEQ multiplex PCR; TCRdb's copy keeps in-frame clones and lacks some. From that table come the V and J calls and clone size; the DNA was used to work out D and trimming. The sample lists roughly 200,000 clones, roughly 89% seen once, with about 0.66% in the top ten. The V end was cut by 6 bases, the J end by 7 bases, with 10 bases between. This CDR3 spans 13 amino acids. Germline-derived CDR1 and CDR2 are MNHEY and SVGAGI. The chain carries TRBV6-5 and TRBJ1-6; D might be TRBD1 (5 bases). Sequencing was done on a sample of peripheral blood. This TCR came from a middle-aged man with acute or convalescent COVID-19. DNA of the CDR3: TGTGCCAGCAGGGACATGAGGAATTCACCCCTCCACTTT. It translates to CASRDMRNSPLHF.